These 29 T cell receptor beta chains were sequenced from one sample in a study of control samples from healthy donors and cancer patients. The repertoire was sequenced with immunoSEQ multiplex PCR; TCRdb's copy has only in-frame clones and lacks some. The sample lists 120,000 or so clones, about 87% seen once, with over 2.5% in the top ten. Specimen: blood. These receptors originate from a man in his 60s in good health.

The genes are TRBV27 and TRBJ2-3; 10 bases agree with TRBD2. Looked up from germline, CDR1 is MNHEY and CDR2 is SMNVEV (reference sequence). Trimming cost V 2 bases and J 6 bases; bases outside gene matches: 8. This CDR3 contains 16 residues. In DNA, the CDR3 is TGTGCCAGCAGTTTAGGTAGCGGGGGGTCCGGGGATACGCAGTATTTT. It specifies CASSLGSGGSGDTQYF.

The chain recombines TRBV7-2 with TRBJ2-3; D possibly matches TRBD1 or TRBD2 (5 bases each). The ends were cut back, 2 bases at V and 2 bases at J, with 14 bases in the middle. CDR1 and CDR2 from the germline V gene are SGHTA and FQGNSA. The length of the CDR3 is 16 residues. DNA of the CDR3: TGTGCCAGCAGCTTATCGGTGGGGGTACCCACAGATACGCAGTATTTT. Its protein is CASSLSVGVPTDTQYF. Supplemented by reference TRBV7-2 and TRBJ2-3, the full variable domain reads GAGVSQSPSNKVTEKGKDVELRCDPISGHTALYWYRQSLGQGLEFLIYFQGNSAPDKSGLPSDRFSAERTGGSVSTLTIQRTQQEDSAVYLCASSLSVGVPTDTQYFGPGTRLTVL.

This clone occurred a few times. The CDR3 protein is CASTQSGGANTGELFF. The CDR3 bases are TGCGCCAGCACCCAGAGCGGGGGGGCGAACACCGGGGAGCTGTTTTTT. The chain couples TRBV5-1 to TRBJ2-2; 10 bases map to TRBD2. The junction had 5 bases not matched to a gene; V was cut back by 6 bases and J by 0 bases. This CDR3 is 16 amino acids long. CDR1 is SGHRS, CDR2 YFSETQ, per germline.

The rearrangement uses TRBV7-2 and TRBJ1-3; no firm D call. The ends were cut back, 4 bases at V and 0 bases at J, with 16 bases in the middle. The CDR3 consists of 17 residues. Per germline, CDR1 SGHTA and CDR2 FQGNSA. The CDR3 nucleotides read TGTGCCAGCAGCTCATATGGGCAGTCTAGCTCTGGAAACACCATATATTTT. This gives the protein CASSSYGQSSSGNTIYF.

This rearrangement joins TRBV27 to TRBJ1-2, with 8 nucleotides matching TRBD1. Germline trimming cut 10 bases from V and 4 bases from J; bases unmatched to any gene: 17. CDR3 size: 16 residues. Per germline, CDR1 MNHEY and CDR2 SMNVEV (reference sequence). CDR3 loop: CATRSAGGAVRYGYTF. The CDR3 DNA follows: TGTGCCACCAGAAGTGCAGGGGGCGCGGTTCGCTATGGCTACACCTTC.

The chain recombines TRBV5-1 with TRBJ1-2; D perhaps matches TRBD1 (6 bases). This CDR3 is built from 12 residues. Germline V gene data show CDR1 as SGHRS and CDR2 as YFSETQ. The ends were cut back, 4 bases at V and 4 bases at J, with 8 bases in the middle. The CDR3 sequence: CASSPGVYGYTF. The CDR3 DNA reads TGCGCCAGCAGCCCAGGGGTCTATGGCTACACCTTC.

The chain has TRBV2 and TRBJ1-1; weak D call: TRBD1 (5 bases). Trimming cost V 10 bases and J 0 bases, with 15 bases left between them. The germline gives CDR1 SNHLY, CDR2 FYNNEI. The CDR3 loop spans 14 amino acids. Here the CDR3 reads CATFRQSLNTEAFF. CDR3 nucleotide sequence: TGTGCCACCTTCAGACAGAGCCTGAACACTGAAGCTTTCTTT.

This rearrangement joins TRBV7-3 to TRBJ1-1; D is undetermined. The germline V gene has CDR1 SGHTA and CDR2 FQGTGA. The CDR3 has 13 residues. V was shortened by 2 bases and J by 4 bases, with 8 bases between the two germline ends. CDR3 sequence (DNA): TGTGCCAGCAGCTTAGGGTCGGTCACTGAAGCTTTCTTT. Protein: CASSLGSVTEAFF.

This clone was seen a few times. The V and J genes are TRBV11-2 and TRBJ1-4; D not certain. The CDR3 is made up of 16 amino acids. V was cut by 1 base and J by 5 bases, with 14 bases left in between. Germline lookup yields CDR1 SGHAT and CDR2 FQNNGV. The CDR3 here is CASSLVSGIPNEKLFF. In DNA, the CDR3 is TGTGCCAGCAGCTTAGTGTCGGGGATCCCCAATGAAAAACTGTTTTTT.

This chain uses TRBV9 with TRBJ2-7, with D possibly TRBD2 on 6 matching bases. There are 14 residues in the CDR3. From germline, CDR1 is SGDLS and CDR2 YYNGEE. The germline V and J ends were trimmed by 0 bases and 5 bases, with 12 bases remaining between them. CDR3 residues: CASSVVAGSHEQYF. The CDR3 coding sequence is TGTGCCAGCAGCGTAGTGGCCGGGAGCCACGAGCAGTACTTC.

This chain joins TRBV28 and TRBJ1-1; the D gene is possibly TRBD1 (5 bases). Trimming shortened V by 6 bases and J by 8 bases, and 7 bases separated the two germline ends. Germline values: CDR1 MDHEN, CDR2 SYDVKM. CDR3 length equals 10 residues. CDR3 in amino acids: CASRNREAFF. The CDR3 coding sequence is TGTGCCAGCAGGAACAGGGAAGCTTTCTTT. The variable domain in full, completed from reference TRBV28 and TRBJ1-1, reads DVKVTQSSRYLVKRTGEKVFLECVQDMDHENMFWYRQDPGLGLRLIYFSYDVKMKEKGDIPEGYSVSREKKERFSLILESASTNQTSMYLCASRNREAFFGQGTRLTVV.

In DNA, the CDR3 is TGTGCCAGCAGTTTAAGCGGGGGGAACATTCAGTACTTC. Its protein product is CASSLSGGNIQYF. This chain joins TRBV27 and TRBJ2-4; 9 bases align to TRBD2. With 2 bases clipped from V and 7 bases from J, the junction kept 0 bases outside the gene matches. CDR1 MNHEY and CDR2 SMNVEV come from the germline V gene (reference sequence). The CDR3 has 13 amino acids.

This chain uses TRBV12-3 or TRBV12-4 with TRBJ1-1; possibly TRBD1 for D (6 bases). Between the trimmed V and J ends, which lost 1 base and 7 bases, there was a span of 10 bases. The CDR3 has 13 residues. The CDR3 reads CASSLGTVDEAFF. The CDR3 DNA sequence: TGTGCCAGCAGTTTAGGGACAGTTGATGAAGCTTTCTTT.

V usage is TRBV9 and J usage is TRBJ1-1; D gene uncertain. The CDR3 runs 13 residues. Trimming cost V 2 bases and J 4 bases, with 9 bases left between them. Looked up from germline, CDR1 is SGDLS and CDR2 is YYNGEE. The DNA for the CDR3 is TGTGCCAGCAGCGTGATCACGAGCACTGAAGCTTTCTTT. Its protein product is CASSVITSTEAFF.

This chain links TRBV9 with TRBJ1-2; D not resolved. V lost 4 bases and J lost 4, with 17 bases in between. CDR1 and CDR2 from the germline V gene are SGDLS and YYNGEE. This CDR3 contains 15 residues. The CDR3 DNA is TGTGCCAGCAGCCCACTCCCCACTGATAGCTATGGCTACACCTTC. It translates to CASSPLPTDSYGYTF.

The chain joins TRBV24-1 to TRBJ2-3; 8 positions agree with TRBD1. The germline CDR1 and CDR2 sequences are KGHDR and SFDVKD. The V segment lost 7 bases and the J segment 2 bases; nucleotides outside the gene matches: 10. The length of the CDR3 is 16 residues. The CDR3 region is CATSDPQGAFTDTQYF. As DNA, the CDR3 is TGTGCCACCAGCGACCCTCAGGGGGCATTCACAGATACGCAGTATTTT.

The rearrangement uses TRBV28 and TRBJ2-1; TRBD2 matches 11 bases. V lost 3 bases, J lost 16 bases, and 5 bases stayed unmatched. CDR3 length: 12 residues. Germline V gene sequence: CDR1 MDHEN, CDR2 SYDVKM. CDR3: CASSFLAGGQFF. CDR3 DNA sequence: TGTGCCAGCAGTTTTTTAGCGGGGGGGCAATTCTTC.

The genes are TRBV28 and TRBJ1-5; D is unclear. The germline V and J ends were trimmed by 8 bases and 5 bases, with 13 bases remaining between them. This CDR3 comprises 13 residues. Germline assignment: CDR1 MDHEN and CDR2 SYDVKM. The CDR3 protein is CASLSGDYQPQHF. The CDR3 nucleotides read TGTGCCAGCCTTAGCGGGGATTATCAGCCCCAGCATTTT.

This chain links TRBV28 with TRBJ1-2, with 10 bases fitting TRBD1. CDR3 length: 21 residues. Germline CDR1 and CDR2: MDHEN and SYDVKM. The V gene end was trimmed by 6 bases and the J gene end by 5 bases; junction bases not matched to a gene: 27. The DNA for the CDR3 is TGTGCCAGCAGCACCAATACTCCATCCCGGGACAGGGGAGAACTAGGGTATGGCTACACCTTC. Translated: CASSTNTPSRDRGELGYGYTF.

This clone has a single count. The CDR3 loop reads CASSGGTNTGELFF. In DNA, the CDR3 is TGTGCCAGCTCAGGCGGCACCAACACCGGGGAGCTGTTTTTT. The rearrangement joins TRBV18 to TRBJ2-2; D uncertain. Germline values: CDR1 KGHSH, CDR2 LQKENI. The V gene lost 5 bases and the J gene lost 2 bases, with 9 bases spanning the gap. The CDR3 extends over 14 amino acids.

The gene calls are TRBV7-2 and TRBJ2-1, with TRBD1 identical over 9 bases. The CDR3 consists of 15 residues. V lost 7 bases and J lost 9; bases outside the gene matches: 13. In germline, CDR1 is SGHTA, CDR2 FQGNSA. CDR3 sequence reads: CASTTGGAFSSEQFF. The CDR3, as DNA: TGTGCCAGCACTACAGGGGGCGCGTTTTCGAGTGAGCAGTTCTTC.

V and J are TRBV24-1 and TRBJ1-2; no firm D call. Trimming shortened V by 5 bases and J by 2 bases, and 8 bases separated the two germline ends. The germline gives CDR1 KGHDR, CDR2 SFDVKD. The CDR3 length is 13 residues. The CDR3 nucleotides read TGTGCCACCAGTGTAGACGAAAACTATGGCTACACCTTC. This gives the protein CATSVDENYGYTF.

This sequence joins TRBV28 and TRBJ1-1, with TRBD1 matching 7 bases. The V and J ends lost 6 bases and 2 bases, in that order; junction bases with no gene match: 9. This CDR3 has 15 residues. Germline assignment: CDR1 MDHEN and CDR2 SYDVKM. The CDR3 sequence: CASSTSDRVNTEAFF. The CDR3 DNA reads TGTGCCAGCAGCACCTCCGACAGGGTTAACACTGAAGCTTTCTTT.

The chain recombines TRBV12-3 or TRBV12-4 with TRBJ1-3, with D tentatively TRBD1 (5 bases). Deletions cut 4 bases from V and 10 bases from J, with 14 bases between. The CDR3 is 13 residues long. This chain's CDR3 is CASSSLGSGTIYF. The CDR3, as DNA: TGTGCCAGCAGTTCCCTCGGGTCAGGGACCATATATTTT.

This CDR3 reads CASSQEFNQGLAGNTIYF. In nucleotides, the CDR3 is TGTGCCAGCAGCCAGGAGTTTAACCAGGGTTTAGCTGGAAACACCATATATTTT. The chain has TRBV4-2 and TRBJ1-3; tentative D call: TRBD1 (5 bases). Trimming took 3 bases from V and 2 from J, leaving 20 bases between them. Germline V gene sequence: CDR1 LGHNA, CDR2 YNFKEQ. The CDR3 totals 18 residues.

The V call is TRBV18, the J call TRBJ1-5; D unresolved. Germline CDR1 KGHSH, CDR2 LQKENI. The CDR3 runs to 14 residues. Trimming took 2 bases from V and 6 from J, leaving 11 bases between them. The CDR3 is CASSPVRKGQPQHF. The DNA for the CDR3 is TGTGCCAGCTCACCAGTTAGGAAGGGTCAGCCCCAGCATTTT.

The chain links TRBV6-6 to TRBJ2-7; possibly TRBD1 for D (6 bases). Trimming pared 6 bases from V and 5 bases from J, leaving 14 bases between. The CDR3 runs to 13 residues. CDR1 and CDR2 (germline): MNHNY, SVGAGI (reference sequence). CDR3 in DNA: TGTGCCAGCAGGGACAGTTGGCTGAACGAGCAGTACTTC. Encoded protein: CASRDSWLNEQYF.

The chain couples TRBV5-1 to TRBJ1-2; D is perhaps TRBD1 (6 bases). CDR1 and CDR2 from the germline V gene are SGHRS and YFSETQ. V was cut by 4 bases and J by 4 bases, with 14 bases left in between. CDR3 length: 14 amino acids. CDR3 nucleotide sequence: TGCGCCAGCAGCCCCGGGACAATCGGCTATGGCTACACCTTC. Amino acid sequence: CASSPGTIGYGYTF.

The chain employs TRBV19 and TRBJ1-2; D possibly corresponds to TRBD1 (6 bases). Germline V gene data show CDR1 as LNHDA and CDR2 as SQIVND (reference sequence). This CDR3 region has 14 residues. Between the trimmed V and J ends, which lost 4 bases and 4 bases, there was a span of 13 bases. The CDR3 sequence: CASSTSGQTYGYTF. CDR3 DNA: TGTGCCAGTAGTACCTCCGGACAGACCTATGGCTACACCTTC.